One and the same sample provided the 9 T cell receptor beta chains below, sequenced in a study of identical twins' blood T cells. TCRdb ran MiXCR on the 5' RACE reads and lists one entry per CDR3 protein. The sample lists 350,000 to 400,000 distinct CDR3 sequences, more than 25% occurring once. Sequenced sample: PBMCs. Receptor source: a woman aged 18-49 years in good health.

The chain employs TRBV20-1 and TRBJ1-3; unclear D gene. This CDR3 has 13 residues. The V gene's germline CDR1 is DFQATT and CDR2 SNEGSKA (reference sequence). With 3 bases removed from V and 0 bases from J, the gap between germline ends came to 6 bases. The CDR3: CSARETSGNTIYF. The CDR3 DNA reads as TGCAGTGCTAGGGAAACCTCTGGAAACACCATATATTTT.

This clonotype was detected many times. The V call is TRBV27, the J call TRBJ2-3, with D unresolved. Germline loops: CDR1 MNHEY, CDR2 SMNVEV (reference sequence). The V end was cut by 3 bases, the J end by 0 bases, with 4 bases between. The CDR3 has 13 residues. CDR3 in DNA: TGTGCCAGCAGTTTGCGCAGCACAGATACGCAGTATTTT. Translating gives CASSLRSTDTQYF.

This clonotype occurred many times. V is TRBV7-2 and J is TRBJ1-5; no clear D. CDR1 and CDR2 from the germline V gene are SGHTA and FQGNSA. Trimming cost V 3 bases and J 6 bases, with 9 bases left between them. CDR3 length: 13 amino acids. The CDR3 nucleotides are TGTGCCAGCAGCTTGGACCGTGTTCAGCCCCAGCATTTT. This translates into CASSLDRVQPQHF.

The chain employs TRBV6-5 and TRBJ1-5; tentatively, D is TRBD1 (5 bases). Germline V gives CDR1 MNHEY, CDR2 SVGAGI. The CDR3 extends over 14 amino acids. The ends were cut back, 2 bases at V and 6 bases at J, with 11 bases in the middle. This CDR3 is CASSYLGGSQPQHF. The CDR3 nucleotides are TGTGCCAGCAGTTACCTCGGGGGTAGTCAGCCCCAGCATTTT.

This chain joins TRBV5-1 and TRBJ1-1; D is unresolved. The CDR3 spans 13 residues. CDR1 SGHRS and CDR2 YFSETQ come from the germline V gene. The germline V and J ends were trimmed by 6 bases and 4 bases, with 13 bases remaining between them. DNA of the CDR3: TGCGCCAGCAACCCGGGTGCTGGCACTGAAGCTTTCTTT. Translation: CASNPGAGTEAFF.

This clonotype was counted between two and nine times. This chain links TRBV25-1 with TRBJ2-1; D is possibly TRBD2 (6 bases). Germline V gene data show CDR1 as MGHDK and CDR2 as SYGVNS. Trimming pared 4 bases from V and 3 bases from J, leaving 10 bases between. This CDR3 region has 14 residues. The CDR3 is CASSGRAYYNEQFF. The CDR3 DNA reads TGTGCCAGCAGTGGGAGGGCTTACTACAATGAGCAGTTCTTC.

V and J are TRBV12-5 and TRBJ1-1; TRBD1 is a possible D gene (5 bases). V was clipped by 2 bases and J by 8 bases, with 9 bases between them. The CDR3 covers 12 residues. Germline CDR1 is LGHNT and CDR2 is FRNRAP. Here the CDR3 DNA reads TGTGCTAGTGGTTTGTCGCAGGGAGAAGCTTTCTTT. Amino acids: CASGLSQGEAFF. The entire variable domain, with the rest obtained from reference TRBV12-5 and TRBJ1-1, is as follows: DARVTQTPRHKVTEMGQEVTMRCQPILGHNTVFWYRQTMMQGLELLAYFRNRAPLDDSGMPKDRFSAEMPDATLATLKIQPSEPRDSAVYFCASGLSQGEAFFGQGTRLTVV.

This chain links TRBV20-1 with TRBJ1-1; D might be TRBD1 (6 bases). The CDR3 sequence is 14 residues long. Between the trimmed V and J ends, which lost 2 bases and 5 bases, there was a span of 15 bases. Per germline, CDR1 DFQATT and CDR2 SNEGSKA (reference sequence). The CDR3 DNA follows: TGCAGTGCTAGAATACAGGGTTCGAGGACTGAAGCTTTCTTT. Residues: CSARIQGSRTEAFF.

This clonotype was observed at least ten times. The rearrangement joins TRBV6-6 to TRBJ1-2; possible D gene TRBD1, 6 bases. Germline lookup yields CDR1 MNHNY and CDR2 SVGAGI (reference sequence). V lost 5 bases, J lost 2 bases, and 9 bases lay in between. The length of the CDR3 is 13 residues. The CDR3 sequence is CASSPTGNYGYTF. Here the CDR3 DNA reads TGTGCCAGCAGTCCCACAGGGAACTATGGCTACACCTTC.